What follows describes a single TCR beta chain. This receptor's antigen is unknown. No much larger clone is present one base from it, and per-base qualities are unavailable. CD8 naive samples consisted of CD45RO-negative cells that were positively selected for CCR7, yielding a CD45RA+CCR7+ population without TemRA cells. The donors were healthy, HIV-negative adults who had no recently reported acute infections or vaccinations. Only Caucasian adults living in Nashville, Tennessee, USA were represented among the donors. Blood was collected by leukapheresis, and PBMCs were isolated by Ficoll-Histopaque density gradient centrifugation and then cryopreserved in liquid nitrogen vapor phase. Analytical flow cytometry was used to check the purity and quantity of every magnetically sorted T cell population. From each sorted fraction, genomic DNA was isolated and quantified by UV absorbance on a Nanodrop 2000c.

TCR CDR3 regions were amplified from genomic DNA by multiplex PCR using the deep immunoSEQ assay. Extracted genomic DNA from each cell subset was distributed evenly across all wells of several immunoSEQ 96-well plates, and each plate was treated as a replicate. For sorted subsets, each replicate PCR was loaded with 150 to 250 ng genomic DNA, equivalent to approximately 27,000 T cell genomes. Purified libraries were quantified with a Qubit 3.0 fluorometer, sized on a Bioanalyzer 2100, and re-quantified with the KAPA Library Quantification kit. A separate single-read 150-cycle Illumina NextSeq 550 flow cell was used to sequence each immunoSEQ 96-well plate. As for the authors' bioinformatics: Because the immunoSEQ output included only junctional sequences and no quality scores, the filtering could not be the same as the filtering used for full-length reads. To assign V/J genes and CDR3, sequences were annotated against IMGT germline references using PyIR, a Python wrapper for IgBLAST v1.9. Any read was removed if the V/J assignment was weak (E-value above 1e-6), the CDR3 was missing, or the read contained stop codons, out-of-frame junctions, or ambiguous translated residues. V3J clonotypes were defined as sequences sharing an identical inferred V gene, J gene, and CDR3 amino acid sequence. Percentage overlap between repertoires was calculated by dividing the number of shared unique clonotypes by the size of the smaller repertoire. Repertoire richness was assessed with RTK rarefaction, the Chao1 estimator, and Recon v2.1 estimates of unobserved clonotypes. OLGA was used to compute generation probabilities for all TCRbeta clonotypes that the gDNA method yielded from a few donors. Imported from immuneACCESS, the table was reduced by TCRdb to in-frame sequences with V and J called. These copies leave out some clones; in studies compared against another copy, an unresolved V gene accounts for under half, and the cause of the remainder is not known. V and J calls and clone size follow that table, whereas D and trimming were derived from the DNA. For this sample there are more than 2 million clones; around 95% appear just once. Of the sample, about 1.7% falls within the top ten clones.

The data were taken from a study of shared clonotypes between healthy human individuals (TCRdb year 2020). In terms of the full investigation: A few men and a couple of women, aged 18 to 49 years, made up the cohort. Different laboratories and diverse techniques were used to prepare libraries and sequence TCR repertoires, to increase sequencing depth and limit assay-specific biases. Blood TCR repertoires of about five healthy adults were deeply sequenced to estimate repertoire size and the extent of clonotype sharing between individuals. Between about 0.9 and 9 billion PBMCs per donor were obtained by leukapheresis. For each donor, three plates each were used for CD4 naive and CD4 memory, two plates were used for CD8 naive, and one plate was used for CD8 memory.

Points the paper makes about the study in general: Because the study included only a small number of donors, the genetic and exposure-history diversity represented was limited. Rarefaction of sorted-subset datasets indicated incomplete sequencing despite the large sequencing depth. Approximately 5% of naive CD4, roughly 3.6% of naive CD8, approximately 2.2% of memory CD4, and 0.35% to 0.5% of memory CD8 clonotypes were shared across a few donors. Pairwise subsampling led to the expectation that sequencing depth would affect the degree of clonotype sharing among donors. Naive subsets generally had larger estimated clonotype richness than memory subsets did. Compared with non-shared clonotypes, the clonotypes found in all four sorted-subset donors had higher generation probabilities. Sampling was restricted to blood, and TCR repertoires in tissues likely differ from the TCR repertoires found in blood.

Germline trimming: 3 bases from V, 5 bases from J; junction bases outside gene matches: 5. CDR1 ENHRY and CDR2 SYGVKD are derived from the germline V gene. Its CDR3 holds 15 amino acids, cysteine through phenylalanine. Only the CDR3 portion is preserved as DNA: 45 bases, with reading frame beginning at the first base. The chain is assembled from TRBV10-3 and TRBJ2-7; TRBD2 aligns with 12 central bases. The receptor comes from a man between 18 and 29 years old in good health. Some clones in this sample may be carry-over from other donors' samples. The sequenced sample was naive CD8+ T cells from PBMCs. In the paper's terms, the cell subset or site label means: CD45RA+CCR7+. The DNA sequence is TGTGCCATCAGTGAAGAGAGACTAGCGGGAGACGAGCAGTACTTC. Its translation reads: CAISEERLAGDEQYF.